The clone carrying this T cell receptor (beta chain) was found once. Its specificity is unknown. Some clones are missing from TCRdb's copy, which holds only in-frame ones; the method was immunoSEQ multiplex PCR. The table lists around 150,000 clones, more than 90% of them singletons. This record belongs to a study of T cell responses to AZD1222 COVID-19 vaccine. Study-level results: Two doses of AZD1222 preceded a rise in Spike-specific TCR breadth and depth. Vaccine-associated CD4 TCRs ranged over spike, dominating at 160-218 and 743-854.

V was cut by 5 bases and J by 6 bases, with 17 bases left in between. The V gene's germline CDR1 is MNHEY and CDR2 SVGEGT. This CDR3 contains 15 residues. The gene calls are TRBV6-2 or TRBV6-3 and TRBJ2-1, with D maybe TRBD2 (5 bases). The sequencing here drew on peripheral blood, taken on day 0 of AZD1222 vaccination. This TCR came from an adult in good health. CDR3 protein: CASSPLAWETNEQFF. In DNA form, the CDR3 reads TGTGCCAGCAGTCCCCTCGCGTGGGAGACCAATGAGCAGTTCTTC.